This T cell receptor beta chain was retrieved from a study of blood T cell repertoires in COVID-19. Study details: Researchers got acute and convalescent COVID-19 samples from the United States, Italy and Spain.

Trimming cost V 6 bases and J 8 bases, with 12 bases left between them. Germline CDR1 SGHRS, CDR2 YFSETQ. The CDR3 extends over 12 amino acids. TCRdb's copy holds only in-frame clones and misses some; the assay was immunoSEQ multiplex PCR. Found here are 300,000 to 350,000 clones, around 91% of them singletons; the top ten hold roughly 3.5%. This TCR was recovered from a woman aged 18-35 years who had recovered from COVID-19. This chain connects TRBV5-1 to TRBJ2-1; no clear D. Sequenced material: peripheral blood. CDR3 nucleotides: TGCGCCAGCAATATAAAACCGGATGAGCAGTTCTTC. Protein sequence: CASNIKPDEQFF. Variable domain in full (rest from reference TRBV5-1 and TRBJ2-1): KAGVTQTPRYLIKTRGQQVTLSCSPISGHRSVSWYQQTPGQGLQFLFEYFSETQRNKGNFPGRFSGRQFSNSRSEMNVSTLELGDSALYLCASNIKPDEQFFGPGTRLTVL.